The rows below give T cell receptor beta chains drawn from one sample of a study of Ad26.COV2.S vaccination and SARS-CoV-2 variants. Assay: immunoSEQ multiplex PCR; the TCRdb copy retains only in-frame clones and omits some. The sample includes 200,000 to 300,000 clones, roughly 90% of them seen just once. This sample comprised peripheral blood, obtained in a trial of Ad26.COV2.S vaccine versus placebo. Receptor source: a person aged 18-60 years who received the Ad26.COV2.S COVID-19 vaccine or a placebo. The CDR3 runs from the conserved cysteine through the conserved F or W. The D gene is left open where the match is weak. Not all rows give a size; the values are once, few, many and, for expanded clones, a class.

14,.,TRBV7-8,.,TRBJ2-5,CASSEVGGSETQYF,TGTGCCAGCAGCGAGGTGGGGGGCAGTGAGACCCAGTACTTC
14,once,TRBV11-2,.,TRBJ2-3,CASSLDRATDTQYF,TGTGCCAGCAGCTTAGACAGGGCCACAGATACGCAGTATTTT
15,.,TRBV18,.,TRBJ1-5,CASSPKVGAGQPQHF,TGTGCCAGCTCCCCTAAAGTGGGTGCGGGACAGCCCCAGCATTTT
13,.,TRBV7-9,.,TRBJ2-1,CASIPRTYNEQFF,TGTGCCAGCATCCCAAGGACCTACAATGAGCAGTTCTTC
16,.,TRBV7-2,.,TRBJ1-1,CASSFWPRHPNTEAFF,TGTGCCAGCAGCTTCTGGCCGCGCCACCCGAACACTGAAGCTTTCTTT
15,.,TRBV19,TRBD2,TRBJ2-1,CASSIQAGVGNEQFF,TGTGCCAGTAGTATTCAGGCGGGAGTTGGCAATGAGCAGTTCTTC
15,.,TRBV5-1,.,TRBJ1-4,CASSEGRVFLEKLFF,TGCGCCAGCTCCGAGGGGCGCGTCTTTCTTGAAAAACTGTTTTTT
16,many,TRBV5-4,TRBD1,TRBJ1-2,CASSLTWDRANYGYTF,TGTGCCAGCAGCCTAACATGGGACAGGGCAAACTATGGCTACACCTTC
13,.,TRBV30,.,TRBJ2-1,CAWSVGAYNEQFF,TGTGCCTGGAGTGTAGGGGCCTACAATGAGCAGTTCTTC
15,once,TRBV5-1,TRBD1,TRBJ1-1,CASSLTGTGNTEAFF,TGCGCCAGCAGCTTAACCGGGACAGGCAACACTGAAGCTTTCTTT
20,.,TRBV4-2,TRBD2,TRBJ2-7,CASSQEFGRIAGEGAHEQYF,TGTGCCAGCAGCCAAGAATTCGGGAGGATAGCGGGAGAGGGGGCCCACGAGCAGTACTTC
17,few,TRBV4-1,.,TRBJ1-2,CASSQGERAGIPYGYTF,TGCGCCAGCAGCCAAGGGGAAAGAGCAGGTATCCCCTATGGCTACACCTTC
14,.,TRBV5-6,.,TRBJ1-2,CASSLGLQTYGYTF,TGTGCCAGCAGCTTGGGGCTACAAACTTATGGCTACACCTTC
18,.,TRBV4-2,.,TRBJ2-7,CASSQEGIDVQFPYEQYF,TGTGCCAGCAGCCAAGAAGGAATCGACGTTCAATTTCCCTACGAGCAGTACTTC
15,.,TRBV27,.,TRBJ2-1,CASSLMALVYNEQFF,TGTGCCAGCAGTTTAATGGCCCTTGTCTACAATGAGCAGTTCTTC
14,.,TRBV4-1,.,TRBJ2-7,CASSQVSVTYEQYF,TGCGCCAGCAGCCAAGTTTCGGTCACCTACGAGCAGTACTTC
16,.,TRBV3-1/TRBV3-2,TRBD2,TRBJ2-1,CASRITGTSVENEQFF,TGTGCCAGCAGGATCACCGGGACTAGCGTTGAGAATGAGCAGTTCTTC
17,.,TRBV28,TRBD2,TRBJ2-5,CASSGQGLASDGKTQYF,TGTGCCAGCAGTGGACAGGGACTAGCGTCCGACGGGAAGACCCAGTACTTC
17,.,TRBV5-1,.,TRBJ1-1,CASSLVPPRGENTEAFF,TGCGCCAGCAGCTTGGTGCCCCCCCGGGGAGAGAACACTGAAGCTTTCTTT
13,.,TRBV6-5,TRBD1,TRBJ2-7,CASTGQGAGEQYF,TGTGCCAGCACGGGACAGGGGGCCGGCGAGCAGTACTTC
14,.,TRBV27,TRBD2,TRBJ2-1,CASRGLAGTNEQFF,TGTGCCAGCCGGGGACTAGCGGGGACAAATGAGCAGTTCTTC
13,few,TRBV19,.,TRBJ2-7,CASSLQDSYEQYF,TGTGCCAGTAGCCTTCAGGACTCCTACGAGCAGTACTTC
15,.,TRBV11-1,TRBD1,TRBJ1-1,CASSRGQGAITEAFF,TGTGCCAGCAGCCGGGGACAGGGGGCCATCACTGAAGCTTTCTTT
13,.,TRBV29-1,TRBD1,TRBJ1-1,CSVARGTQTVAFF,TGCAGCGTCGCCAGGGGGACACAGACGGTCGCTTTCTTT
16,once,TRBV5-1,.,TRBJ2-4,CASSPRGNEAKNIQYF,TGCGCCAGCAGCCCACGGGGTAATGAAGCCAAAAACATTCAGTACTTC
14,.,TRBV7-2,.,TRBJ2-5,CASSFQGRGETQYF,TGTGCCAGCAGCTTCCAGGGGCGCGGGGAGACCCAGTACTTC
14,.,TRBV6-6,.,TRBJ2-1,CASSYIGAYNEQFF,TGTGCCAGCAGTTACATTGGAGCCTACAATGAGCAGTTCTTC
13,.,TRBV19,.,TRBJ2-2,CASSIGGPGELFF,TGTGCCAGTAGTATAGGGGGGCCCGGGGAGCTGTTTTTT
13,.,TRBV19,TRBD1,TRBJ1-1,CASSISRDREAFF,TGTGCCAGTAGTATTTCCCGGGACAGGGAGGCTTTCTTT
16,.,TRBV27,TRBD1,TRBJ2-7,CASSWTTGTGIYEQYF,TGTGCCAGCAGTTGGACCACCGGGACAGGAATCTACGAGCAGTACTTC
17,.,TRBV15,TRBD2,TRBJ2-7,CATSRVTRLAGGREQYF,TGTGCCACCAGCAGGGTTACCCGACTAGCGGGAGGGCGGGAGCAGTACTTC
16,.,TRBV7-8,.,TRBJ2-3,CASSSRLGPGADTQYF,TGTGCCAGCAGCTCCCGACTAGGTCCAGGCGCAGATACGCAGTATTTT
11,.,TRBV10-3,.,TRBJ1-1,CAIKTQGEAFF,TGTGCCATCAAAACCCAGGGGGAAGCTTTCTTT
10,.,TRBV20-1,.,TRBJ1-2,CSARADGYTF,TGCAGTGCTCGCGCGGATGGCTACACCTTC
15,few,TRBV11-3,.,TRBJ2-5,CASSLGSGGQETQYF,TGTGCCAGCAGCTTAGGGTCCGGGGGACAAGAGACCCAGTACTTC
12,.,TRBV10-3,TRBD2,TRBJ2-7,CAIMSGGGEQYF,TGTGCCATCATGAGCGGGGGCGGCGAGCAGTACTTC
12,.,TRBV30,.,TRBJ2-2,CAWNPGDRELFF,TGTGCCTGGAACCCTGGGGATAGGGAGCTGTTTTTT
16,.,TRBV6-5,.,TRBJ2-3,CASSYGRGRGGDTQYF,TGTGCCAGCAGTTACGGGAGGGGTAGAGGGGGGGATACGCAGTATTTT
16,few,TRBV19,TRBD1,TRBJ2-7,CASSQQPGQGSYEQYF,TGTGCCAGTAGTCAACAACCGGGACAGGGATCCTACGAGCAGTACTTC
12,.,TRBV30,.,TRBJ2-7,CAWNRQSDEQYF,TGTGCCTGGAACCGGCAGTCCGACGAGCAGTACTTC
14,.,TRBV3-1/TRBV3-2,.,TRBJ2-7,CASSQDTTAYEQYF,TGTGCCAGCAGCCAAGATACCACTGCCTACGAGCAGTACTTC
16,.,TRBV7-2,TRBD1,TRBJ2-2,CASSLMGQGASGELFF,TGTGCCAGCAGCCTGATGGGACAGGGGGCGAGCGGGGAGCTGTTTTTT
16,.,TRBV11-2,TRBD1,TRBJ2-5,CASSRTGAGGLETQYF,TGTGCCAGCAGCCGCACTGGGGCAGGGGGCTTGGAGACCCAGTACTTC
12,.,TRBV7-3,.,TRBJ2-1,CASSLRGNEQFF,TGTGCCAGCAGCTTACGGGGGAATGAGCAGTTCTTC
13,.,TRBV6-5,TRBD1,TRBJ1-2,CASRRGQGTGYTF,TGTGCCAGCAGGCGCGGACAGGGGACGGGCTACACCTTC
13,.,TRBV27,TRBD2,TRBJ2-7,CASSLREGYEQYF,TGTGCCAGCAGTTTGCGGGAGGGCTACGAGCAGTACTTC
13,.,TRBV19,.,TRBJ2-7,CASSITLSYEQYF,TGTGCCAGTAGCATTACCCTGTCCTACGAGCAGTACTTC
17,.,TRBV5-1,TRBD1,TRBJ1-4,CASSLVGDLQGNEKLFF,TGCGCCAGCAGCTTGGTTGGGGACCTACAGGGGAATGAAAAACTGTTTTTT
18,.,TRBV19,TRBD1,TRBJ2-3,CASSPWGAGQGRTDTQYF,TGTGCCAGTAGTCCATGGGGAGCTGGACAGGGCCGCACAGATACGCAGTATTTT
15,once,TRBV30,.,TRBJ2-6,CAWSEEFTGANVLTF,TGTGCCTGGAGTGAAGAGTTTACTGGGGCCAACGTCCTGACTTTC
14,once,TRBV14,.,TRBJ1-2,CASSQGQASYGYTF,TGTGCCAGCAGCCAAGGACAGGCCTCCTATGGCTACACCTTC
16,.,TRBV3-1/TRBV3-2,TRBD2,TRBJ2-3,CASSLISGGFTDTQYF,TGTGCCAGCAGCCTCATCAGCGGGGGGTTCACAGATACGCAGTATTTT
13,few,TRBV2,.,TRBJ1-4,CASSGSGNEKLFF,TGTGCCAGTTCAGGGAGTGGTAATGAAAAACTGTTTTTT